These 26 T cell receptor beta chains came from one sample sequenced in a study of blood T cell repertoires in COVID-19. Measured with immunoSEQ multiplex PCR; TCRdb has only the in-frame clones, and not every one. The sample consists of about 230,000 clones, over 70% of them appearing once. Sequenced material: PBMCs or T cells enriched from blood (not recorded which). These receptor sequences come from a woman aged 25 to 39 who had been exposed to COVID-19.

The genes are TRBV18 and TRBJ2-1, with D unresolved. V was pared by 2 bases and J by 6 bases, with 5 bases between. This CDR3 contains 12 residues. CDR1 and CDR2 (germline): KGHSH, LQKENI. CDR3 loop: CASSPERNEQFF. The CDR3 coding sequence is TGTGCCAGCTCACCAGAGCGCAATGAGCAGTTCTTC.

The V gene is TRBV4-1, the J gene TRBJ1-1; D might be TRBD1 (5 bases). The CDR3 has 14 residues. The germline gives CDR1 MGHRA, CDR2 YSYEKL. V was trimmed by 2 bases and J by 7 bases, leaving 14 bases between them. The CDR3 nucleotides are TGCGCCAGCAGCCAAACGGGGGGAATGATTGAAGCTTTCTTT. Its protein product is CASSQTGGMIEAFF.

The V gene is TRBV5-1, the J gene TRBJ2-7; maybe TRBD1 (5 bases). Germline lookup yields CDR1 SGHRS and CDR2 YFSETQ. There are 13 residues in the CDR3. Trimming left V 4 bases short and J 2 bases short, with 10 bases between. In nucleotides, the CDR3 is TGCGCCAGCAGCATCGACAGCACCTACGAGCAGTACTTC. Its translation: CASSIDSTYEQYF.

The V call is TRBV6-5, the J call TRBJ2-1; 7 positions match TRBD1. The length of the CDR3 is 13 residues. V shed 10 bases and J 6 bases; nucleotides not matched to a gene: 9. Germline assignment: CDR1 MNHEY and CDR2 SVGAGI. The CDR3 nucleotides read TGTGCCACCCACCGGGACAGTTTCAATGAGCAGTTCTTC. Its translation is CATHRDSFNEQFF.

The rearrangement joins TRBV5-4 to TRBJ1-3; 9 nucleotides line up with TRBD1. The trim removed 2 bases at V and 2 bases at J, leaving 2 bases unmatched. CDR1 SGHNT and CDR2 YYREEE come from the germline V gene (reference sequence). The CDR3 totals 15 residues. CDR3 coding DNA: TGTGCCAGCAGCTTTGGGACAGGGACTGGAAACACCATATATTTT. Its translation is CASSFGTGTGNTIYF. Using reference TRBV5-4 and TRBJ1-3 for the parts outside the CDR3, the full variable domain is ETGVTQSPTHLIKTRGQQVTLRCSSQSGHNTVSWYQQALGQGPQFIFQYYREEENGRGNFPPRFSGLQFPNYSSELNVNALELDDSALYLCASSFGTGTGNTIYFGEGSWLTVV.

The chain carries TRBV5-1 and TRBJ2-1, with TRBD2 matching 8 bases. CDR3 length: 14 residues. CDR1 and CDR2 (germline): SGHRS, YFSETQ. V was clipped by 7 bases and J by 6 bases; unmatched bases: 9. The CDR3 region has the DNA TGCGCCAGCTCCTTCGGGGGGGCGGCCAATGAGCAGTTCTTC. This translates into CASSFGGAANEQFF.

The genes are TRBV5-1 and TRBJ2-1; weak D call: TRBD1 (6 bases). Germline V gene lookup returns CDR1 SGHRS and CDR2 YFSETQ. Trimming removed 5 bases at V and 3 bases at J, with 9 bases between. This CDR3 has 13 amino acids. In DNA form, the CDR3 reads TGCGCCAGCAGACCGGGACACTACAATGAGCAGTTCTTC. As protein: CASRPGHYNEQFF. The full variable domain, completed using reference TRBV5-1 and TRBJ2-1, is KAGVTQTPRYLIKTRGQQVTLSCSPISGHRSVSWYQQTPGQGLQFLFEYFSETQRNKGNFPGRFSGRQFSNSRSEMNVSTLELGDSALYLCASRPGHYNEQFFGPGTRLTVL.

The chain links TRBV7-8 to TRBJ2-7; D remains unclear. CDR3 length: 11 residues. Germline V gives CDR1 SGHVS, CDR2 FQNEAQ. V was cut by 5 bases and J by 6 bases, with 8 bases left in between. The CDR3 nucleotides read TGTGCCAGCAGCCCACTGTCCGAGCAGTACTTC. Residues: CASSPLSEQYF.

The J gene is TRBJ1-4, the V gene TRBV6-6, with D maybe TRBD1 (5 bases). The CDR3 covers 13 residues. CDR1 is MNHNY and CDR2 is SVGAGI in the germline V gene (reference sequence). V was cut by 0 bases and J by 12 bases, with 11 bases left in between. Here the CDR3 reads CASSYSKGVELFF. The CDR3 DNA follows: TGTGCCAGCAGTTACTCGAAAGGGGTCGAACTGTTTTTT.

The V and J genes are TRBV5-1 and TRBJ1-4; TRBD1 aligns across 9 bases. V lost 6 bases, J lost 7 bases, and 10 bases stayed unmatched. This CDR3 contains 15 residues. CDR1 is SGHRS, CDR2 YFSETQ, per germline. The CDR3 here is CASKGNRGRSEKLFF. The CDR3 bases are TGCGCCAGCAAGGGGAACAGGGGGCGCAGTGAAAAACTGTTTTTT.

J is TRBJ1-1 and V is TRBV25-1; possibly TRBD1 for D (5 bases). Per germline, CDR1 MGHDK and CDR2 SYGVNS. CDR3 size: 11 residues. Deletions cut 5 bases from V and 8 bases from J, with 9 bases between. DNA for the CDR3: TGTGCCAGCAGTAATACAGGAGAAGCTTTCTTT. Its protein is CASSNTGEAFF.

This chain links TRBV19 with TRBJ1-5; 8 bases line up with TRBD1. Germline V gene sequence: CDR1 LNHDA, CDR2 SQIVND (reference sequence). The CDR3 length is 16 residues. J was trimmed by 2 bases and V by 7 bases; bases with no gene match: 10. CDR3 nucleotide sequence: TGTGCCAGTAAAACCAGGACAGGGCTTGGCAATCAGCCCCAGCATTTT. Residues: CASKTRTGLGNQPQHF.

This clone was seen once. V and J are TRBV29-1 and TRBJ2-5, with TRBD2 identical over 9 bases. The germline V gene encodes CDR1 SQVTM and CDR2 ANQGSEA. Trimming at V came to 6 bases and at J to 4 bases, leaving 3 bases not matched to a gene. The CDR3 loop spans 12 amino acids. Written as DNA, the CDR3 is TGCAGCGTAGTAGCGGGAGCAGAGACCCAGTACTTC. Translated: CSVVAGAETQYF.

The CDR3 protein is CASSEAKMNTEAFF. For the CDR3, the DNA is TGTGCCAGCAGTGAAGCTAAAATGAACACTGAAGCTTTCTTT. The rearrangement joins TRBV2 to TRBJ1-1; D uncertain. Trimming removed 0 bases at V and 0 bases at J, with 5 bases between. CDR1 SNHLY and CDR2 FYNNEI come from the germline V gene. The CDR3 is made up of 14 amino acids.

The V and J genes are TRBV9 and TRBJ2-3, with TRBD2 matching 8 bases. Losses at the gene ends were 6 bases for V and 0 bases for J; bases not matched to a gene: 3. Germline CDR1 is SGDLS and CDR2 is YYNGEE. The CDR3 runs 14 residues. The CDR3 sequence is CASNPSGSTDTQYF. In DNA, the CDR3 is TGTGCCAGCAACCCTAGCGGGAGCACAGATACGCAGTATTTT. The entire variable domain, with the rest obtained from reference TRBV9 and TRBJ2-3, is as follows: DSGVTQTPKHLITATGQRVTLRCSPRSGDLSVYWYQQSLDQGLQFLIQYYNGEERAKGNILERFSAQQFPDLHSELNLSSLELGDSALYFCASNPSGSTDTQYFGPGTRLTVL.

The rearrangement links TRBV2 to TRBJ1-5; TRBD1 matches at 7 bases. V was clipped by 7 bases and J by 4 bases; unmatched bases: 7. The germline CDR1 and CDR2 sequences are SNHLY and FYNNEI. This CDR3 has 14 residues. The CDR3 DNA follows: TGTGCCAGCACCCAGGGGGGCCCAAATCAGCCCCAGCATTTT. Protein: CASTQGGPNQPQHF.

The CDR3 protein is CASGFQLAPGGETQYF. Written as DNA, the CDR3 is TGTGCTAGTGGTTTTCAACTAGCCCCAGGGGGGGAGACCCAGTACTTC. The chain combines TRBV12-5 with TRBJ2-5, with D perhaps matching TRBD1 (7 bases). The CDR3 covers 16 residues. Germline V CDR1 and CDR2: LGHNT, FRNRAP. Trimming took off 3 bases at V and 5 bases at J, with 19 bases between the two ends.

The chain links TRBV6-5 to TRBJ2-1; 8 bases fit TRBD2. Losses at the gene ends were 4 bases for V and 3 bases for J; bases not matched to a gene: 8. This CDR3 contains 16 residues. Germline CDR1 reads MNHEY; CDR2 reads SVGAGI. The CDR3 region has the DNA TGTGCCAGCAGTTCTGGACTAGCCACTATCTACAATGAGCAGTTCTTC. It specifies CASSSGLATIYNEQFF.

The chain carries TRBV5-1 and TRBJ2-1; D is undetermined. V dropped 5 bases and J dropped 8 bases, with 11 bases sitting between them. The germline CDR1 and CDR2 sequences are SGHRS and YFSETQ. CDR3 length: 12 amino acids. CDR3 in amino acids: CASSLSMHEQFF. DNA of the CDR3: TGCGCCAGCAGTCTGAGCATGCATGAGCAGTTCTTC. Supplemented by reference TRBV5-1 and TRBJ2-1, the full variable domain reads KAGVTQTPRYLIKTRGQQVTLSCSPISGHRSVSWYQQTPGQGLQFLFEYFSETQRNKGNFPGRFSGRQFSNSRSEMNVSTLELGDSALYLCASSLSMHEQFFGPGTRLTVL.

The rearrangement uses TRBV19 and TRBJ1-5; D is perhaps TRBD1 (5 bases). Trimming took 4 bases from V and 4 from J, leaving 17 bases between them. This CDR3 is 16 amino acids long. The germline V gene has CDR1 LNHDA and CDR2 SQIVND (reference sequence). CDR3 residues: CASSRVSGKGNQPQHF. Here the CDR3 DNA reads TGTGCCAGTAGTAGGGTGTCAGGCAAGGGGAATCAGCCCCAGCATTTT.

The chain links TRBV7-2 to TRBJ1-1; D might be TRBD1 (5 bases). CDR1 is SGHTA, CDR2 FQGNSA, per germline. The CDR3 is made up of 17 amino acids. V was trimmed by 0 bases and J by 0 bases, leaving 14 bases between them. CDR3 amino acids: CASSLAFGQTLNTEAFF. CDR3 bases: TGTGCCAGCAGCTTAGCTTTCGGACAAACCTTGAACACTGAAGCTTTCTTT.

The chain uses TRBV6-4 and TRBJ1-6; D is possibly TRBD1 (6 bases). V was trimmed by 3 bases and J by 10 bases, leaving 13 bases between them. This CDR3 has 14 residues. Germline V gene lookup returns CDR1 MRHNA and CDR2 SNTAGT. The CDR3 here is CASSESQGGSPLHF. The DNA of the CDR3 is TGTGCCAGCAGTGAGTCACAGGGTGGCTCACCCCTCCACTTT.

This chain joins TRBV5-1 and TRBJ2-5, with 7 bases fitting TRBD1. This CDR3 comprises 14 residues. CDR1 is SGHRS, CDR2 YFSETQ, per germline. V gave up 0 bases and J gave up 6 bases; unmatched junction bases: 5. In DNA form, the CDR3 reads TGCGCCAGCAGCTTGGCTGGGACAGAAAAGACCCAGTACTTC. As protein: CASSLAGTEKTQYF.

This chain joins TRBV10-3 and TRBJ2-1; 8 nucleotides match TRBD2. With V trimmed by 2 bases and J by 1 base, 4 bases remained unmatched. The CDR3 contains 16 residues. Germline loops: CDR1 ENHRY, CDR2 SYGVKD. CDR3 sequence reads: CAISEGAGVSYNEQFF. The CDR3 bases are TGTGCCATCAGTGAGGGAGCGGGAGTGTCCTACAATGAGCAGTTCTTC.

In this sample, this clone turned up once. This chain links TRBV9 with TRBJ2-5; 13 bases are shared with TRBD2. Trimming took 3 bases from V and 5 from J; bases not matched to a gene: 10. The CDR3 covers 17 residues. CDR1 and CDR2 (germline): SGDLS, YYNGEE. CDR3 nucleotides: TGTGCCAGCAGCGAAGGACTAGCGGGAGCCCTTGGGGAGACCCAGTACTTC. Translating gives CASSEGLAGALGETQYF.

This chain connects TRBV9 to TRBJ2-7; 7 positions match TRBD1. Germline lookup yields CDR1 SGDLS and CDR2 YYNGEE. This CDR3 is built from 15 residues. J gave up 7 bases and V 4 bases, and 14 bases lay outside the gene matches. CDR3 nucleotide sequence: TGTGCCAGCAGCCCGACAGGGACATCCTTATGGGAGCAGTACTTC. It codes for CASSPTGTSLWEQYF. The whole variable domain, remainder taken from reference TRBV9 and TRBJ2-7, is DSGVTQTPKHLITATGQRVTLRCSPRSGDLSVYWYQQSLDQGLQFLIQYYNGEERAKGNILERFSAQQFPDLHSELNLSSLELGDSALYFCASSPTGTSLWEQYFGPGTRLTVT.